These 19 T cell receptor beta chains were sequenced from one sample in a study of T cell responses to AZD1222 COVID-19 vaccine. Sequencing was performed with immunoSEQ multiplex PCR; in TCRdb, only in-frame clones are kept and a portion is missing. The sample contains approximately 150,000 clones, around 90% of which appear only once. Specimen: peripheral blood, collected on day 0 of AZD1222 vaccination. These receptor sequences come from an adult in good health.

The chain employs TRBV6-5 and TRBJ2-6; D remains unclear. The CDR3 sequence is 14 residues long. Trimming shortened V by 4 bases and J by 1 base, and 5 bases separated the two germline ends. Germline V CDR1 and CDR2: MNHEY, SVGAGI. The CDR3 bases are TGTGCCAGCAGTTCGGGTTCTGGGGCCAACGTCCTGACTTTC. This gives the protein CASSSGSGANVLTF.

This clone was detected only a few times. This chain uses TRBV5-4 with TRBJ2-3; 7 bases align to TRBD2. With V trimmed by 4 bases and J by 5 bases, 10 bases remained unmatched. This CDR3 contains 15 residues. CDR1 and CDR2 (germline): SGHNT, YYREEE (reference sequence). DNA of the CDR3: TGTGCCAGCAGCACCCGGGGAGGGTTGATAGATACGCAGTATTTT. Protein sequence: CASSTRGGLIDTQYF.

V usage is TRBV28 and J usage is TRBJ1-1; no clear D. Germline loops: CDR1 MDHEN, CDR2 SYDVKM. Trimming left V 7 bases short and J 11 bases short, with 11 bases between. This CDR3 is built from 10 residues. The CDR3 loop reads CASKRIHAFF. CDR3 DNA: TGTGCCAGCAAACGGATTCACGCTTTCTTT.

This clone was seen once. The gene calls are TRBV6-9 and TRBJ1-4; unclear D gene. The germline gives CDR1 MNHGY, CDR2 SVAAGI. The V and J ends lost 1 base and 8 bases respectively, with 17 bases between them. This CDR3 is 16 amino acids long. CDR3 in DNA: TGTGCCAGCAGTTATTTGTTAGGGTGGAGCGGAGAAAAACTGTTTTTT. Translation gives CASSYLLGWSGEKLFF.

The chain links TRBV2 to TRBJ1-5; 7 bases are a match to TRBD1. CDR1 SNHLY and CDR2 FYNNEI come from the germline V gene. Losses at the gene ends were 1 base for V and 4 bases for J; bases not matched to a gene: 16. CDR3 length: 19 residues. CDR3 amino acids: CASSEGGLRDSYGNQPQHF. The CDR3 bases are TGTGCCAGCAGTGAAGGAGGCCTCCGGGACAGCTATGGTAATCAGCCCCAGCATTTT. Using reference TRBV2 and TRBJ1-5 for the parts outside the CDR3, the full variable domain is EPEVTQTPSHQVTQMGQEVILRCVPISNHLYFYWYRQILGQKVEFLVSFYNNEISEKSEIFDDQFSVERPDGSNFTLKIRSTKLEDSAMYFCASSEGGLRDSYGNQPQHFGDGTRLSIL.

This clone is a singleton in its sample. The CDR3 nucleotides read TGCGCCAGCAGCTTGGAGGAAGCAGGAAGCTACACCTTC. This codes for CASSLEEAGSYTF. The chain is built from TRBV5-1 and TRBJ1-2, with no clear D. V lost 0 bases, J lost 9 bases, and 12 bases lay in between. CDR3 length equals 13 residues. Looked up from germline, CDR1 is SGHRS and CDR2 is YFSETQ. The full variable domain, its missing parts supplied by reference TRBV5-1 and TRBJ1-2, is KAGVTQTPRYLIKTRGQQVTLSCSPISGHRSVSWYQQTPGQGLQFLFEYFSETQRNKGNFPGRFSGRQFSNSRSEMNVSTLELGDSALYLCASSLEEAGSYTFGSGTRLTVV.

The CDR3 region is CASSVGTAATNEKLFF. CDR3 DNA: TGTGCCAGTAGTGTCGGGACAGCTGCAACTAATGAAAAACTGTTTTTT. V is TRBV19 and J is TRBJ1-4, with TRBD1 matching over 7 bases. Trimming removed 5 bases from V and 0 bases from J; junction bases left unmatched: 6. The CDR3 length is 16 residues. Germline V gene data show CDR1 as LNHDA and CDR2 as SQIVND (reference sequence).

This chain connects TRBV6-2 or TRBV6-3 to TRBJ2-2; D might be TRBD2 (5 bases). Germline-derived CDR1 and CDR2 are MNHEY and SVGEGT. This CDR3 comprises 15 residues. Trimming stripped 3 bases from V and 3 bases from J, with 11 bases between. The DNA for the CDR3 is TGTGCCAGCAGTTATTTTCCCGGGGACACCGGGGAGCTGTTTTTT. It codes for CASSYFPGDTGELFF.

The chain recombines TRBV25-1 with TRBJ2-5; 7 nucleotides line up with TRBD2. With V trimmed by 5 bases and J by 4 bases, 7 bases remained unmatched. The V gene's germline CDR1 is MGHDK and CDR2 SYGVNS. This CDR3 spans 14 amino acids. CDR3 amino acids: CASSKTSPVETQYF. In nucleotides, the CDR3 is TGTGCCAGCAGTAAGACTAGCCCCGTAGAGACCCAGTACTTC. Using reference TRBV25-1 and TRBJ2-5 for the parts outside the CDR3, the full variable domain is EADIYQTPRYLVIGTGKKITLECSQTMGHDKMYWYQQDPGMELHLIHYSYGVNSTEKGDLSSESTVSRIRTEHFPLTLESARPSHTSQYLCASSKTSPVETQYFGPGTRLLVL.

This clone was seen only a few times. The J gene is TRBJ1-2, the V gene TRBV27, with D perhaps matching TRBD1 (6 bases). The CDR3 has 15 amino acids. CDR1 MNHEY and CDR2 SMNVEV come from the germline V gene (reference sequence). V shed 3 bases and J shed 4 bases, with 15 bases lying between them. The CDR3 sequence: CASSLTTGTTYGYTF. CDR3 in DNA: TGTGCCAGCAGTTTGACGACCGGGACAACCTATGGCTACACCTTC.

CDR3 amino acids: CASSPWTSGSSYEQYF. The CDR3 coding sequence is TGTGCCAGCAGTCCCTGGACTAGCGGTAGCTCCTACGAGCAGTACTTC. This sequence joins TRBV28 and TRBJ2-7; 10 bases are shared with TRBD2. V trimming: 5 bases; J trimming: 0 bases; junction bases outside the gene matches: 7. CDR3 length equals 16 residues. Germline CDR1 is MDHEN and CDR2 is SYDVKM.

The CDR3 here is CASSLARGFNTEAFF. The CDR3 DNA reads as TGCGCCAGCAGCTTGGCCAGGGGGTTTAACACTGAAGCTTTCTTT. The genes are TRBV5-1 and TRBJ1-1; TRBD1 matches 7 bases. The CDR3 runs 15 residues. Germline-derived CDR1 and CDR2 are SGHRS and YFSETQ. J was trimmed by 2 bases and V by 0 bases; bases with no gene match: 4.

The chain uses TRBV29-1 and TRBJ2-7; TRBD1 aligns across 7 bases. There are 14 residues in the CDR3. Germline V gives CDR1 SQVTM, CDR2 ANQGSEA. After removal of 7 bases from V and 3 bases from J, the junction contained 12 bases not matched to a gene. For the CDR3, the DNA is TGCAGCGCTACAGACAGGGTCCAAGTCTACGAGCAGTACTTC. Translation: CSATDRVQVYEQYF.

The chain links TRBV28 to TRBJ1-2; weak D call: TRBD1 (6 bases). The V gene lost 3 bases and the J gene lost 7 bases, with 15 bases spanning the gap. The V gene's germline CDR1 is MDHEN and CDR2 SYDVKM. This CDR3 comprises 14 residues. DNA for the CDR3: TGTGCCAGCAGTTTGCCCTTCGGACAGAGTGGCTACACCTTC. Amino acid sequence: CASSLPFGQSGYTF.

The chain combines TRBV7-7 with TRBJ2-2; D is possibly TRBD2 (6 bases). Looked up from germline, CDR1 is SSHAT and CDR2 is FNYEAQ (reference sequence). CDR3 length: 13 amino acids. Deletions cut 4 bases from V and 4 bases from J, with 7 bases between. The CDR3 protein is CASSSGGTGELFF. The CDR3 region has the DNA TGTGCCAGCAGCTCCGGGGGCACCGGGGAGCTGTTTTTT.

This chain links TRBV30 with TRBJ2-7; the D gene is possibly TRBD1 (5 bases). CDR1 is GTSNPN, CDR2 SVGIG, per germline (reference sequence). This CDR3 region has 12 residues. V lost 4 bases, J lost 3 bases, and 10 bases lay in between. CDR3 DNA sequence: TGTGCCTGGATAGACAGCTACTACGAGCAGTACTTC. It specifies CAWIDSYYEQYF. The full variable domain, its missing parts supplied by reference TRBV30 and TRBJ2-7, is SQTIHQWPATLVQPVGSPLSLECTVEGTSNPNLYWYRQAAGRGLQLLFYSVGIGQISSEVPQNLSASRPQDRQFILSSKKLLLSDSGFYLCAWIDSYYEQYFGPGTRLTVT.

V is TRBV19 and J is TRBJ1-1; 7 nucleotides match TRBD1. The junction had 11 bases not matched to a gene; V was cut back by 7 bases and J by 0 bases. The CDR3 sequence is 16 residues long. Germline V gene lookup returns CDR1 LNHDA and CDR2 SQIVND (reference sequence). CDR3 sequence: CASMEIQGGLNTEAFF. DNA for the CDR3: TGTGCCAGTATGGAAATCCAGGGGGGCTTGAACACTGAAGCTTTCTTT.

CDR3 loop: CASSYDRLGPAITYEQYF. CDR3 coding DNA: TGTGCCAGCAGCTATGACAGGTTGGGGCCCGCCATTACCTACGAGCAGTACTTC. The V gene is TRBV5-5, the J gene TRBJ2-7; possibly TRBD1 for D (6 bases). V lost 3 bases and J lost 2, with 24 bases in between. Germline V gene sequence: CDR1 SGHKS, CDR2 YYEKEE (reference sequence). This CDR3 has 18 amino acids.

The chain links TRBV5-1 to TRBJ2-2; TRBD2 matches at 10 bases. This CDR3 has 19 amino acids. Germline V gene sequence: CDR1 SGHRS, CDR2 YFSETQ. The V gene end was trimmed by 3 bases and the J gene end by 3 bases; junction bases not matched to a gene: 14. The CDR3 bases are TGCGCCAGCAGCTGGGGCCGCAGCGGGAGGGCCATAGACACCGGGGAGCTGTTTTTT. It yields the protein CASSWGRSGRAIDTGELFF.